A single sample gave rise to the 12 T cell receptor beta chains below, sequenced in a study of beta chain features in type 1 diabetes. The investigators reverse transcribed all of the isolated RNA, so they sequenced expressed TCRB transcripts. TCRdb's copy holds only in-frame clones and misses some; the assay was immunoSEQ multiplex PCR. The profile shows about 370,000 clones, about 15% of them singletons. The specimen was naive CD4+ T cells from blood. These receptors were obtained from a woman aged 18-29 years in good health.

The J gene is TRBJ2-1, the V gene TRBV7-9; 12 bases line up with TRBD2. Germline CDR1 reads SEHNR; CDR2 reads FQNEAQ (reference sequence). This CDR3 has 16 amino acids. V lost 4 bases and J lost 4; bases outside the gene matches: 5. CDR3 sequence: CASSSLAGGAYNEQFF. The CDR3 region has the DNA TGTGCCAGCAGCTCACTAGCGGGAGGTGCTTACAATGAGCAGTTCTTC.

This clone was counted between two and nine times. Within the sample, other DNA sequences also encode this same CDR3. The J gene is TRBJ2-7, the V gene TRBV30; 10 nucleotides align to TRBD2. With V trimmed by 4 bases and J by 3 bases, 3 bases remained unmatched. Germline V gene lookup returns CDR1 GTSNPN and CDR2 SVGIG (reference sequence). The CDR3 contains 13 residues. CDR3: CAWNRLAGYEQYF. The DNA for the CDR3 is TGTGCCTGGAACCGACTAGCGGGCTACGAGCAGTACTTC.

The chain links TRBV11-2 to TRBJ2-2; TRBD2 agrees at 13 bases. After removal of 6 bases from V and 8 bases from J, the junction contained 6 bases not matched to a gene. This CDR3 has 15 amino acids. Germline V gives CDR1 SGHAT, CDR2 FQNNGV. The CDR3 reads CASRGLAGVIGELFF. In nucleotides, the CDR3 is TGTGCCAGCAGAGGACTAGCGGGAGTAATTGGGGAGCTGTTTTTT. The variable domain in full, completed from reference TRBV11-2 and TRBJ2-2, reads EAGVAQSPRYKIIEKRQSVAFWCNPISGHATLYWYQQILGQGPKLLIQFQNNGVVDDSQLPKDRFSAERLKGVDSTLKIQPAKLEDSAVYLCASRGLAGVIGELFFGEGSRLTVL.

The chain links TRBV5-1 to TRBJ1-4; 7 bases match TRBD1. The CDR3 totals 15 residues. With 7 bases clipped from V and 4 bases from J, the junction kept 10 bases outside the gene matches. Germline loops: CDR1 SGHRS, CDR2 YFSETQ. This chain's CDR3 is CASGPTGQINEKLFF. DNA for the CDR3: TGCGCCAGCGGCCCCACGGGACAGATTAATGAAAAACTGTTTTTT.

This clone showed up just a few times. V and J are TRBV19 and TRBJ1-2, with D unresolved. V was cut by 7 bases and J by 4 bases, with 19 bases left in between. The germline V gene has CDR1 LNHDA and CDR2 SQIVND (reference sequence). CDR3 length equals 15 residues. CDR3 sequence reads: CASTVTTRRVYGYTF. Here the CDR3 DNA reads TGTGCCAGTACCGTGACAACAAGGAGGGTCTATGGCTACACCTTC.

The V gene is TRBV5-1, the J gene TRBJ1-1, with D unresolved. From germline, CDR1 is SGHRS and CDR2 YFSETQ. The CDR3 extends over 13 amino acids. Trimming removed 1 base from V and 1 base from J, with 5 bases in between. CDR3 sequence (DNA): TGCGCCAGCAGCTTGTCCAGGAACACTGAAGCTTTCTTT. Amino acids: CASSLSRNTEAFF.

This clone was picked up a small number of times. V is TRBV4-1 and J is TRBJ2-7; D perhaps matches TRBD1 (6 bases). V lost 4 bases and J lost 5, with 18 bases in between. Germline V lookup: CDR1 MGHRA, CDR2 YSYEKL. There are 15 residues in the CDR3. The CDR3 reads CASSPPGQLYHEQYF. CDR3 coding DNA: TGCGCCAGCAGCCCTCCAGGACAGCTTTATCACGAGCAGTACTTC.

This clone was seen a handful of times. The chain carries TRBV18 and TRBJ2-1, with TRBD2 matching 13 bases. The germline CDR1 and CDR2 sequences are KGHSH and LQKENI. This CDR3 comprises 15 residues. The V gene end was trimmed by 4 bases and the J gene end by 6 bases; junction bases not matched to a gene: 3. CDR3 loop: CASSRTSGSINEQFF. The CDR3 nucleotides are TGTGCCAGCTCACGGACTAGCGGGAGCATCAATGAGCAGTTCTTC.

This clone was picked up a small number of times. The CDR3 is CATSRDKGQGVGETQYF. As DNA, the CDR3 is TGTGCCACCAGCAGAGATAAGGGGCAGGGGGTAGGGGAGACCCAGTACTTC. The J gene is TRBJ2-5, the V gene TRBV15, with TRBD1 matching 7 bases. Germline CDR1 and CDR2: LNHNV and YYDKDF (reference sequence). The CDR3 has 17 residues. Unmatched junction bases numbered 12, after V lost 0 bases and J lost 5 bases.

V and J are TRBV28 and TRBJ2-5; 12 bases are a match to TRBD2. V lost 6 bases, J lost 5 bases, and 10 bases stayed unmatched. The CDR3 length is 16 residues. Germline lookup yields CDR1 MDHEN and CDR2 SYDVKM. CDR3 bases: TGTGCCAGCAGCAACGGCCTAGCGGGAGGGCAGGAGACCCAGTACTTC. Its translation is CASSNGLAGGQETQYF.

The V gene is TRBV4-3, the J gene TRBJ2-5, with TRBD2 identical over 10 bases. The CDR3 is made up of 17 amino acids. V trimming: 0 bases; J trimming: 7 bases; junction bases outside the gene matches: 11. Germline V lookup: CDR1 LGHNA, CDR2 YSLEER. In nucleotides, the CDR3 is TGCGCCAGCAGCCAAGATCTGAGCGGGGGGGCCCCGGGGACCCAGTACTTC. Its translation: CASSQDLSGGAPGTQYF.

V is TRBV5-4 and J is TRBJ2-1; 9 bases agree with TRBD2. Trimming removed 1 base from V and 5 bases from J; junction bases left unmatched: 4. The CDR3 length is 15 residues. Germline V lookup: CDR1 SGHNT, CDR2 YYREEE (reference sequence). The CDR3 here is CASSLSPSGDNEQFF. The DNA of the CDR3 is TGTGCCAGCAGCTTGAGTCCTAGCGGGGACAATGAGCAGTTCTTC.